A selection of T cell receptor beta chains follows, all from one sample in a study of radiotherapy plus CTLA-4 blockade in lung cancer. Some clones are missing from TCRdb's copy, which holds only in-frame ones; the method was immunoSEQ multiplex PCR. This repertoire shows 80,000 to 95,000 clones, roughly 85% found once; its top ten account for about 25%. The sample here was peripheral blood, taken from a patient treated with radiotherapy plus ipilimumab. These receptors all stem from a human donor with non-small cell lung cancer that progressed on radiotherapy plus ipilimumab. Each CDR3 is given with its conserved first and last residue. Not all rows give a size; the values are once, few, many and, for expanded clones, a class.

j_call,v_call,clone_size,cdr3_aa
TRBJ2-7,TRBV7-9,few,CASSLDRGPGEQYF
TRBJ1-3,TRBV10-3,-,CAISGSLLGGNTIYF
TRBJ1-1,TRBV29-1,-,CSVSGGVRTEAFF
TRBJ2-5,TRBV2,once,CASSDLDRGRQETQYF
TRBJ1-1,TRBV2,-,CASSEQGAEAFF
TRBJ2-7,TRBV7-8,-,CASSLARGEQYF
TRBJ1-2,TRBV6-5,few,CASSWDRFHYGYTF
TRBJ2-4,TRBV6-1,-,CASSEVVTSEGIQYF
TRBJ1-2,TRBV9,-,CASSAQGAGYTF
TRBJ1-4,TRBV7-2,-,CASSLVGQGSNEKLFF
TRBJ1-1,TRBV20-1,-,CSAREGTEAFF
TRBJ1-3,TRBV30,-,CAWSEWGDTGNTIYF
TRBJ1-1,TRBV9,-,CASSVVAGTVAFF
TRBJ1-5,TRBV5-8,-,CASSLRGEGDSNQPQHF
TRBJ1-1,TRBV7-2,-,CASSLHGMLDTEAFF
TRBJ2-1,TRBV19,many,CASSNGYNEQFF
TRBJ2-7,TRBV27,-,CASSFLASGQSGIYEQYF
TRBJ1-4,TRBV5-5,-,CASSEGPRATNEKLFF
TRBJ2-1,TRBV2,-,CASDGLGGNEQFF